The 29 T cell receptor beta chains below come from one sample, sequenced in a study of T cells in Graves' hyperthyroidism and ophthalmopathy. Amplification of TCR beta CDR3 regions was performed using RNA transcripts as template. The TCR CDR3 was amplified in a first-round RT-PCR using the HTBI primer set. MiXCR was run by TCRdb on the multiplex PCR reads, yielding one entry per CDR3 protein. Seen here are about 660,000 distinct CDR3 sequences, roughly 45% observed once, and the top ten hold less than 8.5%. Sequenced material: peripheral blood or thyroid tissue (not recorded which). These TCRs come from an adult man with Graves' disease, either hyperthyroidism or ophthalmopathy (not recorded which).

This sequence joins TRBV5-1 and TRBJ1-4; the match to TRBD1 covers 9 bases. J gave up 8 bases and V 4 bases, and 9 bases lay outside the gene matches. This CDR3 spans 15 amino acids. Germline CDR1 and CDR2: SGHRS and YFSETQ. CDR3 coding DNA: TGCGCCAGCAGCGCCTTACAGGGGGCTCAGGAAAAACTGTTTTTT. This encodes CASSALQGAQEKLFF.

This clonotype was counted between two and nine times. The rearrangement uses TRBV20-1 and TRBJ1-2; D might be TRBD1 (5 bases). V lost 1 base and J 3 bases, leaving 18 bases between the germline ends. CDR3 size: 16 residues. The V gene's germline CDR1 is DFQATT and CDR2 SNEGSKA (reference sequence). CDR3 nucleotides: TGCAGTGCTAGAGGGATTTGGGGCGTCCTCGACTATGGCTACACCTTC. It specifies CSARGIWGVLDYGYTF.

This clonotype has just one count. The chain uses TRBV6-5 and TRBJ2-2, with 9 nucleotides matching TRBD1. Trimming cost V 4 bases and J 6 bases; bases outside gene matches: 6. CDR3 length: 15 residues. In germline, CDR1 is MNHEY, CDR2 SVGAGI. This chain's CDR3 is CASSSRDRGSGELFF. The CDR3 region has the DNA TGTGCCAGCAGTTCTAGAGACAGGGGGTCCGGGGAGCTGTTTTTT.

There are a few counts of this clonotype. The chain has TRBV6-6 and TRBJ1-5, with D possibly being TRBD1 (5 bases). Germline assignment: CDR1 MNHNY and CDR2 SVGAGI (reference sequence). Deletions cut 5 bases from V and 6 bases from J, with 14 bases between. The CDR3 length is 14 residues. The CDR3 coding sequence is TGTGCCAGCAGTGAAGGGTCAGGGATTCAGCCCCAGCATTTT. Amino acid sequence: CASSEGSGIQPQHF.

The genes are TRBV7-8 and TRBJ1-6; 9 positions match TRBD1. V lost 5 bases, J lost 11 bases, and 10 bases stayed unmatched. The CDR3 covers 15 residues. Germline V gene data show CDR1 as SGHVS and CDR2 as FQNEAQ. This CDR3 reads CASSAADRGLAPLHF. CDR3 DNA sequence: TGTGCCAGCAGCGCGGCGGACAGGGGCTTGGCACCCCTCCACTTT. The full variable domain, in which reference TRBV7-8 and TRBJ1-6 provide the parts outside the CDR3, is GAGVSQSPRYKVAKRGQDVALRCDPISGHVSLFWYQQALGQGPEFLTYFQNEAQLDKSGLPSDRFFAERPEGSVSTLKIQRTQQEDSAVYLCASSAADRGLAPLHFGNGTRLTVT.

Turning to this clonotype: The junction departs from the called germline gene at one end, perhaps through a read error. The chain recombines TRBV7-2 with TRBJ2-7; D gene unclear. The germline V gene encodes CDR1 SGHTA and CDR2 FQGNSA. The CDR3 covers 13 residues. CDR3 in DNA: TGTGCCAGCAGTCGTACGTGGGGATACGTGCAGTACTTC. Protein product: CASSRTWGYVQYF.

This clonotype was picked up one time. No conserved phenylalanine or tryptophan ends this CDR3, so it is likely a read error. The limits of the CDR3 on the DNA are not certain, so only TCRdb's listed CDR3 is given. The rearrangement links TRBV13 to TRBJ2-6; the listed D gene, TRBD1, was not tested against the DNA. Germline CDR1 is PRHDT and CDR2 is FYEKMQ (reference sequence). Ends included, the CDR3 has 10 residues. The CDR3 loop is CASSTVGDWA.

The chain employs TRBV7-9 and TRBJ1-1; maybe TRBD1 (6 bases). CDR3 size: 16 residues. V was cut by 5 bases and J by 3 bases, with 19 bases left in between. The germline V gene has CDR1 SEHNR and CDR2 FQNEAQ (reference sequence). The CDR3 here is CASSLNGGAGDTEAFF. CDR3 DNA: TGTGCCAGCAGCCTAAACGGGGGGGCGGGGGACACTGAAGCTTTCTTT.

Ten or more counts support this clonotype. J is TRBJ1-1 and V is TRBV10-3; tentatively, D is TRBD1 (5 bases). The CDR3 loop spans 14 amino acids. CDR1 ENHRY and CDR2 SYGVKD come from the germline V gene. Deletions cut 4 bases from V and 1 base from J, with 10 bases between. The CDR3 DNA follows: TGTGCCATCAGTGTAGGGGTCGGGAACACTGAAGCTTTCTTT. Amino acids: CAISVGVGNTEAFF.

This chain links TRBV19 with TRBJ1-5; the D gene is possibly TRBD1 (6 bases). This CDR3 is 14 amino acids long. The V and J ends lost 4 bases and 0 bases respectively, with 7 bases between them. Germline CDR1 LNHDA, CDR2 SQIVND (reference sequence). The CDR3 spells CASSTGASNQPQHF. CDR3 DNA: TGTGCCAGTAGTACGGGGGCTAGCAATCAGCCCCAGCATTTT.

This rearrangement joins TRBV19 to TRBJ2-5, with TRBD1 identical over 7 bases. This CDR3 has 16 residues. J lost 9 bases, V lost 5 bases, and 18 bases had no gene match. Germline assignment: CDR1 LNHDA and CDR2 SQIVND (reference sequence). CDR3 sequence reads: CASSPSGTAPNQPQYF. As DNA, the CDR3 is TGTGCCAGTAGTCCATCCGGGACAGCCCCAAATCAGCCCCAGTACTTC.

The rearrangement joins TRBV9 to TRBJ2-7, with 11 bases matching TRBD1. The trim removed 3 bases at V and 6 bases at J, leaving 5 bases unmatched. This CDR3 is 14 amino acids long. Germline V gives CDR1 SGDLS, CDR2 YYNGEE. The chain's CDR3 is CASSERTGGGEQYF. For the CDR3, the DNA is TGTGCCAGCAGCGAGAGGACAGGGGGCGGCGAGCAGTACTTC.

The chain links TRBV7-2 to TRBJ2-2; TRBD2 agrees at 11 bases. This CDR3 spans 14 amino acids. CDR1 is SGHTA, CDR2 FQGNSA, per germline. The V and J ends lost 7 bases and 12 bases, in that order; junction bases with no gene match: 10. Here the CDR3 DNA reads TGTGCCAGCACATCCGGGACTAGCGGCCCGAAGCTGTTTTTT. Translating it yields CASTSGTSGPKLFF.

This clonotype appeared many times. The chain links TRBV2 to TRBJ1-4, with TRBD1 as a possible D gene (6 bases). CDR1 SNHLY and CDR2 FYNNEI come from the germline V gene. Trimming took 9 bases from V and 14 from J, leaving 16 bases between them. This CDR3 is built from 11 residues. CDR3 DNA sequence: TGTGCCAGTGAAAGGACAGAAGGGCTGTTTTTT. Residues: CASERTEGLFF.

This clonotype was observed many times. The chain carries TRBV29-1 and TRBJ2-7; D gene unclear. Germline V gene sequence: CDR1 SQVTM, CDR2 ANQGSEA. CDR3 length: 12 residues. V lost 4 bases and J 2 bases, leaving 9 bases between the germline ends. CDR3 region: CSVGGDAYEQYF. In DNA form, the CDR3 reads TGCAGCGTTGGCGGCGACGCCTACGAGCAGTACTTC.

This chain joins TRBV2 and TRBJ2-5, with TRBD2 matching 10 bases. The CDR3 totals 17 residues. Trimming took 6 bases from V and 1 from J; bases not matched to a gene: 11. From germline, CDR1 is SNHLY and CDR2 FYNNEI. This chain's CDR3 is CASSIEAGGRSQETQYF. The CDR3 bases are TGTGCCAGCAGCATAGAAGCGGGGGGGCGCTCCCAAGAGACCCAGTACTTC.

This clonotype was seen repeatedly, ten times or more. The CDR3 loop reads CSGGRDDQETQYF. The CDR3 nucleotides read TGCAGCGGGGGACGAGACGACCAAGAGACCCAGTACTTC. J is TRBJ2-5 and V is TRBV29-1, with D possibly called TRBD1 or TRBD2 (5 bases each). V lost 7 bases, J lost 0 bases, and 12 bases lay in between. The CDR3 is 13 amino acids. Per the germline V gene, CDR1 is SQVTM and CDR2 is ANQGSEA.

The V call is TRBV20-1, the J call TRBJ2-2, with D uncertain. Germline V lookup: CDR1 DFQATT, CDR2 SNEGSKA (reference sequence). Trimming shortened V by 5 bases and J by 7 bases, and 17 bases separated the two germline ends. This CDR3 contains 14 residues. The CDR3 loop is CSARPEVVIGELFF. CDR3 bases: TGCAGTGCTCGCCCTGAGGTGGTGATCGGGGAGCTGTTTTTT.

This clonotype was picked up one time. J is TRBJ1-2 and V is TRBV7-9; 8 positions match TRBD1. Germline CDR1 is SEHNR and CDR2 is FQNEAQ (reference sequence). V was pared by 5 bases and J by 4 bases, with 9 bases of the junction left unmatched. The CDR3 is made up of 15 amino acids. CDR3 nucleotide sequence: TGTGCCAGCAGCGGGCAGAGGACAGGGTCCTATGGCTACACCTTC. Protein sequence: CASSGQRTGSYGYTF.

This rearrangement joins TRBV12-3 or TRBV12-4 to TRBJ2-3; 8 nucleotides agree with TRBD2. The V and J ends lost 6 bases and 11 bases, in that order; junction bases with no gene match: 7. The CDR3 sequence is 12 residues long. The chain's CDR3 is CASSRAAGGQYF. The CDR3 coding sequence is TGTGCCAGCAGCCGAGCGGCGGGAGGGCAGTATTTT.

This clonotype was counted once. The CDR3 DNA follows: TGCAGTGCTAAAGACCTTCCAGAGACCCAGTACTTC. It yields the protein CSAKDLPETQYF. The chain joins TRBV20-1 to TRBJ2-5; D not certain. Germline V CDR1 and CDR2: DFQATT, SNEGSKA (reference sequence). The CDR3 is 12 amino acids. The V end lost 4 bases, the J end lost 4 bases, and 10 bases lay between the germline ends.

The V gene is TRBV29-1, the J gene TRBJ1-1, with D possibly being TRBD1 (6 bases). The CDR3 has 13 amino acids. Between the trimmed V and J ends, which lost 2 bases and 7 bases, there was a span of 14 bases. Germline loops: CDR1 SQVTM, CDR2 ANQGSEA. The CDR3 sequence is CSVEKGGKNEAFF. CDR3 nucleotides: TGCAGCGTTGAAAAGGGGGGAAAGAATGAAGCTTTCTTT.

The chain uses TRBV6-5 and TRBJ1-6; no firm D call. The germline V gene has CDR1 MNHEY and CDR2 SVGAGI. V was clipped by 7 bases and J by 7 bases, with 8 bases between them. This CDR3 has 12 amino acids. Here the CDR3 reads CASTRSNSPLHF. The CDR3 DNA reads TGTGCCAGCACCCGGAGCAATTCACCCCTCCACTTT.

This clonotype was observed a few times. The chain carries TRBV19 and TRBJ2-5; either TRBD1 or TRBD2 may fit D (6 bases each). Germline V gene sequence: CDR1 LNHDA, CDR2 SQIVND (reference sequence). V was cut by 3 bases and J by 5 bases, with 13 bases left in between. The CDR3 sequence is 14 residues long. The CDR3, as DNA: TGTGCCAGTAGTATTAATGTAGGGGGGGAGACCCAGTACTTC. Protein sequence: CASSINVGGETQYF.

V is TRBV13 and J is TRBJ1-6, with a possible D match to TRBD1 (5 bases). The CDR3 loop spans 15 amino acids. V lost 6 bases and J lost 11, with 20 bases in between. The germline CDR1 and CDR2 sequences are PRHDT and FYEKMQ (reference sequence). CDR3 in DNA: TGTGCCAGCAGTTTATTTGGGGCTCAGAATCCACCCCTCCACTTT. As protein: CASSLFGAQNPPLHF.

This clonotype appeared a few times. The chain combines TRBV11-2 with TRBJ1-1; D uncertain. The CDR3 is made up of 14 amino acids. V dropped 6 bases and J dropped 5 bases, with 16 bases sitting between them. Per the germline V gene, CDR1 is SGHAT and CDR2 is FQNNGV. CDR3 DNA sequence: TGTGCCAGCAGTCAGATAGGAAAGGAAACTGAAGCTTTCTTT. It translates to CASSQIGKETEAFF.

Worth noting for this clonotype: Germline is not matched at one junction end, which may reflect a read error. The CDR3 nucleotides read TGCGCCAGCAGCTCGATGGTCCACAGGGGGACCTACGAGCAGTACTTC. Translated: CASSSMVHRGTYEQYF. The chain is built from TRBV5-5 and TRBJ2-7, with TRBD1 identical over 8 bases. Germline V gives CDR1 SGHKS, CDR2 YYEKEE (reference sequence). The CDR3 is 16 residues long.

In its sample, this clonotype was seen once. The chain carries TRBV24-1 and TRBJ2-3; D gene uncertain. The germline V gene has CDR1 KGHDR and CDR2 SFDVKD. This CDR3 comprises 14 residues. Trimming removed 9 bases at V and 1 base at J, with 13 bases between. The chain's CDR3 is CATRGTSGTDTQYF. CDR3 DNA sequence: TGTGCCACCCGAGGCACGTCGGGCACAGATACGCAGTATTTT.

The chain combines TRBV29-1 with TRBJ1-5; 11 positions agree with TRBD1. CDR1 and CDR2 from the germline V gene are SQVTM and ANQGSEA. The CDR3 loop spans 15 amino acids. This CDR3 is CPPGTGGNSNQPQHF. CDR3 nucleotide sequence: TGCCCGCCCGGGACAGGGGGTAATAGCAATCAGCCCCAGCATTTT. Full variable domain (remainder filled in from reference TRBV29-1 and TRBJ1-5): SAVISQKPSRDICQRGTSLTIQCQVDSQVTMMFWYRQQPGQSLTLIATANQGSEATYESGFVIDKFPISRPNLTFSTLTVSNMSPEDSSIYLCPPGTGGNSNQPQHFGDGTRLSIL.